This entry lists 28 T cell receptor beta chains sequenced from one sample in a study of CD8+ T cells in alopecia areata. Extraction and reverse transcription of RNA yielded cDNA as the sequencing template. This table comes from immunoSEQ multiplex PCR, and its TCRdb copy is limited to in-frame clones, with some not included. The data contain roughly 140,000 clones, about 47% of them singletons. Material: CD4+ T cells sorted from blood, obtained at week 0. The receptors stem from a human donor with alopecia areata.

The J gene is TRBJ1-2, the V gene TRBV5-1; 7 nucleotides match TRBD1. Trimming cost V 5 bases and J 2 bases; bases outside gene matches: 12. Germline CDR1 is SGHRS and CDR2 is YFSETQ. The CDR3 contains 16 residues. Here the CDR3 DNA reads TGCGCCAGCAGGAGGTTTGGACAGGCGACCAACTATGGCTACACCTTC. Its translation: CASRRFGQATNYGYTF.

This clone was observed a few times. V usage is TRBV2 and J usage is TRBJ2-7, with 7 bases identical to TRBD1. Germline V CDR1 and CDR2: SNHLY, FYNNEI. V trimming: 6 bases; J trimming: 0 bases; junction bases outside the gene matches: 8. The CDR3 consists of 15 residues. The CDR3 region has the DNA TGTGCCAGCAGCGCTGGGGACAGCAGCTCCTACGAGCAGTACTTC. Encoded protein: CASSAGDSSSYEQYF.

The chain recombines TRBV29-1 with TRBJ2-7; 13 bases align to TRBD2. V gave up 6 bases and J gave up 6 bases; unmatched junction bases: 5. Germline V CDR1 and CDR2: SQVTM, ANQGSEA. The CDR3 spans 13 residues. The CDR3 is CSVTSGRASEQYF. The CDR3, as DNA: TGCAGCGTAACTAGCGGGAGGGCCTCCGAGCAGTACTTC.

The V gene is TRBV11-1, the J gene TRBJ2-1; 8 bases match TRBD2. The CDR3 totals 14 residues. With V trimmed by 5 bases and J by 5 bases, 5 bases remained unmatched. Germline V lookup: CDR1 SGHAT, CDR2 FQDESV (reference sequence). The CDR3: CASSPGLDNNEQFF. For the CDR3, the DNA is TGTGCCAGCAGCCCGGGACTAGATAACAATGAGCAGTTCTTC.

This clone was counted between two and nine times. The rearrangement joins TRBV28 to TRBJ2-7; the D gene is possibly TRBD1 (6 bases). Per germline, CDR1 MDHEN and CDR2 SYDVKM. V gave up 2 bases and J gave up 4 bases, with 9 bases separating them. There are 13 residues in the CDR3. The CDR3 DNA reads TGTGCCAGCAGTTTAACAGGGAAGTACGAGCAGTACTTC. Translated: CASSLTGKYEQYF.

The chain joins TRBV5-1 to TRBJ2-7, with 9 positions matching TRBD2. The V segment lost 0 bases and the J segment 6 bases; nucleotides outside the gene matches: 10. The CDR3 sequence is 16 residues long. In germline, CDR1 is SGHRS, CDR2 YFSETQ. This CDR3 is CASSLVAGGRGSEQYF. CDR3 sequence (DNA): TGCGCCAGCAGCTTGGTCGCCGGCGGGAGGGGCTCCGAGCAGTACTTC.

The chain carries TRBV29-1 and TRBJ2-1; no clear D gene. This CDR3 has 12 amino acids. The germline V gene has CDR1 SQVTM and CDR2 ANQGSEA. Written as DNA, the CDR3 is TGCAGACCCTTTTCAAGAGCCCATGAGCAGTTCTTC. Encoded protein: CRPFSRAHEQFF.

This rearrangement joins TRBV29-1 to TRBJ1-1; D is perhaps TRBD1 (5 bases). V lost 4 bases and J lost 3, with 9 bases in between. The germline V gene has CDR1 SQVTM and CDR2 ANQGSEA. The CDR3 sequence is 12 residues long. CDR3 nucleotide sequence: TGCAGCGTTGCGTGGGGGGACACTGAAGCTTTCTTT. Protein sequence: CSVAWGDTEAFF.

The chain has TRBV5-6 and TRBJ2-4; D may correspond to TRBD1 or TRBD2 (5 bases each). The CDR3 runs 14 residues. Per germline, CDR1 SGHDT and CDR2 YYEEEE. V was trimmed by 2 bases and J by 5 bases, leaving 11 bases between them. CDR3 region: CASSFPGAENIQYF. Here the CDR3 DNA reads TGTGCCAGCAGCTTTCCCGGGGCAGAAAACATTCAGTACTTC.

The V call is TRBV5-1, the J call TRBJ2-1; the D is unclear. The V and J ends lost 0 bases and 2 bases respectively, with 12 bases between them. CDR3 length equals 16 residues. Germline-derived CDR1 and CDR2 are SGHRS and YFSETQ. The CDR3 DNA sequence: TGCGCCAGCAGCTTGGTATCTCCGGTTCCCTACAATGAGCAGTTCTTC. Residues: CASSLVSPVPYNEQFF.

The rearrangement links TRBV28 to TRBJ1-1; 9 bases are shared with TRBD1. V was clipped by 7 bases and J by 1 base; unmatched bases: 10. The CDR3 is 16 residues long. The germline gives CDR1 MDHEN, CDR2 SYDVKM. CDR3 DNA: TGTGCCAGCACCCCTCCGGGACAGGGAGGGAACACTGAAGCTTTCTTT. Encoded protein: CASTPPGQGGNTEAFF.

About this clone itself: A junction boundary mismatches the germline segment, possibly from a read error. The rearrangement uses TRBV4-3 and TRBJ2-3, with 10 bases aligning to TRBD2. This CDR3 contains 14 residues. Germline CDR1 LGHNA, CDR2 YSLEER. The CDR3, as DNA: TGCGCCAGCAGCCAAGAAAATAGCGGGAGGCCCAGGGGTTTT. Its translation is CASSQENSGRPRGF.

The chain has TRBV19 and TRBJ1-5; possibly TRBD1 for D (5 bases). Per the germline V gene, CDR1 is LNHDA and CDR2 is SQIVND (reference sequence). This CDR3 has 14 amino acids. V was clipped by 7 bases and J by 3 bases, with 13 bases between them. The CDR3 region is CASKSGAYNQPQHF. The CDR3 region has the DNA TGTGCCAGTAAATCTGGGGCGTACAATCAGCCCCAGCATTTT.

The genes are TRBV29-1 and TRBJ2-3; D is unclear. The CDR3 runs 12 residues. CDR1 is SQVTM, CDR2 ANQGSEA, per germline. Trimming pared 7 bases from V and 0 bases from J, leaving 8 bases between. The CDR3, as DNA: TGCAGCGCAGCTCTAAGCACAGATACGCAGTATTTT. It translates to CSAALSTDTQYF.

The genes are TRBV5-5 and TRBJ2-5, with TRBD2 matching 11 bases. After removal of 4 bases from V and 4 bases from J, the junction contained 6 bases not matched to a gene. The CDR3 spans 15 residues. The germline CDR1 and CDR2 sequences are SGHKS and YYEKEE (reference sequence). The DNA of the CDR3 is TGTGCCAGCAGCAAGGGACTAGCGGCAACAGAGACCCAGTACTTC. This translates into CASSKGLAATETQYF.

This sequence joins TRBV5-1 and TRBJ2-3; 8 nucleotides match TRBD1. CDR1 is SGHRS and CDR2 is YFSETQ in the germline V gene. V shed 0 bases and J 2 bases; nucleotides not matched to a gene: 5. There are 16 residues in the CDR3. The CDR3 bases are TGCGCCAGCAGCTTGGGGACAGGGACTCTCACAGATACGCAGTATTTT. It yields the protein CASSLGTGTLTDTQYF.

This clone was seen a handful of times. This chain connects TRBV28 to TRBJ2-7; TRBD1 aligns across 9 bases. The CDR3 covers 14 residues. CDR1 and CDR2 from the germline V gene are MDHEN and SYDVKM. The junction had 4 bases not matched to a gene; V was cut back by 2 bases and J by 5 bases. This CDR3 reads CASSLKQGAHEQYF. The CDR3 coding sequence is TGTGCCAGCAGTTTAAAACAGGGGGCCCACGAGCAGTACTTC.

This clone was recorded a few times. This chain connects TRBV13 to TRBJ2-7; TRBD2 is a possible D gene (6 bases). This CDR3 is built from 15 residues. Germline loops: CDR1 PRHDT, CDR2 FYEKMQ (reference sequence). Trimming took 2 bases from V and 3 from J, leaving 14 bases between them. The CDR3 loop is CASSLLGGVDYEQYF. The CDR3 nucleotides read TGTGCCAGCAGCTTATTGGGGGGAGTGGACTACGAGCAGTACTTC. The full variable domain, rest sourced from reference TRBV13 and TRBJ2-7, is AAGVIQSPRHLIKEKRETATLKCYPIPRHDTVYWYQQGPGQDPQFLISFYEKMQSDKGSIPDRFSAQQFSDYHSELNMSSLELGDSALYFCASSLLGGVDYEQYFGPGTRLTVT.

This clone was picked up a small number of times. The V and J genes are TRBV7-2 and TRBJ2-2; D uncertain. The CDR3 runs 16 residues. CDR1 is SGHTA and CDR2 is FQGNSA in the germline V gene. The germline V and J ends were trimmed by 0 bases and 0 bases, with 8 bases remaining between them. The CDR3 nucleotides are TGTGCCAGCAGCTTAGCCCGTCTAGCGAACACCGGGGAGCTGTTTTTT. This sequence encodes CASSLARLANTGELFF.

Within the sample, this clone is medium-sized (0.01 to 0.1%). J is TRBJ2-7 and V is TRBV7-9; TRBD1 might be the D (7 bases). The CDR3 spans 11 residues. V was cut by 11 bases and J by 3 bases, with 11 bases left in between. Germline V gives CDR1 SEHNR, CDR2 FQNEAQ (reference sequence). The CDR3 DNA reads TGTGCCGCAGGGGGGATCTACGAGCAGTACTTC. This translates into CAAGGIYEQYF.

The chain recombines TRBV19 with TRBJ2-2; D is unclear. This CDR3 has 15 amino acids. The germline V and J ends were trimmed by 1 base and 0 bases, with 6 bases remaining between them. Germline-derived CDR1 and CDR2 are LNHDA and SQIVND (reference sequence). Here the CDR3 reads CASSIVGANTGELFF. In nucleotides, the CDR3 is TGTGCCAGTAGTATAGTTGGTGCGAACACCGGGGAGCTGTTTTTT.

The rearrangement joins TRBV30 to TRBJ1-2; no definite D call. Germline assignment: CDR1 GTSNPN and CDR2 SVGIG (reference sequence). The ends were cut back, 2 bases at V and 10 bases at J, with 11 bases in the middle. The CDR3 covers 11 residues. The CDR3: CAWSPRTNYTF. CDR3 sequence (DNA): TGTGCCTGGAGTCCCCGGACGAACTACACCTTC.

The CDR3 coding sequence is TGTGCCAGCAGCTTTGCAGATACGCAGTATTTT. Translated: CASSFADTQYF. The chain employs TRBV7-9 and TRBJ2-3; no clear D. Germline values: CDR1 SEHNR, CDR2 FQNEAQ (reference sequence). V was cut by 3 bases and J by 4 bases, with 2 bases left in between. CDR3 length: 11 residues. The full variable domain, completed using reference TRBV7-9 and TRBJ2-3, is DTGVSQNPRHKITKRGQNVTFRCDPISEHNRLYWYRQTLGQGPEFLTYFQNEAQLEKSRLLSDRFSAERPKGSFSTLEIQRTEQGDSAMYLCASSFADTQYFGPGTRLTVL.

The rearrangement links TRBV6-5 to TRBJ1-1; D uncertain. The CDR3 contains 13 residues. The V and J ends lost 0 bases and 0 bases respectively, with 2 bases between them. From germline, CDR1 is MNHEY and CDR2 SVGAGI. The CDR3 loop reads CASSYSMNTEAFF. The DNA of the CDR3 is TGTGCCAGCAGTTACTCGATGAACACTGAAGCTTTCTTT.

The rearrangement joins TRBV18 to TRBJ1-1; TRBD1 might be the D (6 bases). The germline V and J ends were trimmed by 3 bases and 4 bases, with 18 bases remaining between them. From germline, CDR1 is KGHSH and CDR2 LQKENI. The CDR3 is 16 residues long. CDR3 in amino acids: CASSPNQGPGGTEAFF. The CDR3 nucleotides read TGTGCCAGCTCACCGAACCAGGGGCCGGGGGGCACTGAAGCTTTCTTT.

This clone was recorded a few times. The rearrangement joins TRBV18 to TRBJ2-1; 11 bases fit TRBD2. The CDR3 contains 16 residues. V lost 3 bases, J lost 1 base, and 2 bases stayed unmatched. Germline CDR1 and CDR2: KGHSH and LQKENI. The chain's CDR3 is CASSPRLAGSYNEQFF. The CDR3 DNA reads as TGTGCCAGCTCACCTCGACTAGCGGGATCCTACAATGAGCAGTTCTTC.

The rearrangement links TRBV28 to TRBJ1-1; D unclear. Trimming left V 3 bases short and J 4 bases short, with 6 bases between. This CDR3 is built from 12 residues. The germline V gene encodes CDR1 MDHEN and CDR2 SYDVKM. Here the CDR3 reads CASSLYATEAFF. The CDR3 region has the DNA TGTGCCAGCAGTTTGTATGCCACTGAAGCTTTCTTT.

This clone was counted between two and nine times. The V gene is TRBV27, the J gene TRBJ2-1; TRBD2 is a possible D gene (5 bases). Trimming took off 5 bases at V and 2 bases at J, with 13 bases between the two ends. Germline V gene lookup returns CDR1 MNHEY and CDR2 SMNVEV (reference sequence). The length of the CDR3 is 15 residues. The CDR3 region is CASSLRGITYNEQFF. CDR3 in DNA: TGTGCCAGCAGTCTTCGAGGGATCACCTACAATGAGCAGTTCTTC.